This T cell receptor beta chain was observed in a study of T-cell reconstitution after alpha-beta-depleted transplantation in children. Study-wide points: Alpha-beta T cells about two months after transplant reportedly derived from several hundred expanded graft clones.

The V gene lost 4 bases and the J gene lost 7 bases, with 22 bases spanning the gap. Germline lookup yields CDR1 KGHDR and CDR2 SFDVKD. The CDR3 consists of 16 residues. Preparation of the TCRbeta library used unique molecular identifiers. TCRdb analysed the PCR reads with MiXCR anew, one entry per CDR3 protein. The sample holds around 960,000 distinct CDR3 sequences, less than 30% seen once. This clonotype was counted between two and nine times. The antigen remains undetermined. This receptor was taken from a boy under three years old who had a stem cell transplant for SCID, so the T cells may come from the graft donor. The rearrangement joins TRBV24-1 to TRBJ2-7; D perhaps matches TRBD2 (5 bases). Source: PBMCs, mostly from graft donor cells, taken 360 days after TCRalphabeta/CD19-depleted stem cell transplant. In DNA, the CDR3 is TGTGCCACCAGTGACCCCGGACGGGCGGGCTTTGATGAGCAGTACTTC. Its translation is CATSDPGRAGFDEQYF.